This T cell receptor beta chain originates from a study of beta chain features in type 1 diabetes. Whole-study findings and limits: TCRB CDR3 length was moderately but significantly reduced in all four CD4+ subsets of Type 1 diabetes patients. Compared to healthy donors, patients appeared to have naive, central memory and Treg TCRB repertoires that were more alike. There was a possibility that cDNA sequencing over-represented cells with high TCR expression.

V lost 5 bases and J lost 1, with 9 bases in between. Germline CDR1 and CDR2: SGHDT and YYEEEE. CDR3 size: 13 residues. Investigators reverse transcribed all isolated RNA, so they sequenced expressed TCRB transcripts. Here immunoSEQ multiplex PCR was the method, and the copy in TCRdb shows in-frame clones only, minus some. This table has 620,000 or so clones, around 15% appearing once. Averaging about 116 mL, one heparinised blood draw came from each individual donor. This clone was found a few times. What it binds is unknown. V is TRBV5-6 and J is TRBJ1-1; unclear D gene. This clonotype was obtained from a young man in good health. Source material: naive CD4+ T cells from blood. The CDR3 loop is CASSIKGNTEAFF. In DNA, the CDR3 is TGTGCCAGCAGTATAAAGGGGAACACTGAAGCTTTCTTT.